This TCR beta chain was found in a study of OX40 agonist ivuxolimab in advanced cancers. Study details: The study gave patients intravenous ivuxolimab at 0.01 to 10 mg/kg every 2 weeks. Those enrolled were 70% to 85% male, with a mean age of approximately 60 years and ages from about 20 to 90.

A remark on this clone: As yet, its antigen is unknown.

The CDR3 is 16 residues long. Germline assignment: CDR1 KGHSH and CDR2 LQKENI. V was trimmed by 0 bases and J by 0 bases, leaving 9 bases between them. Overall study findings and caveats: At 0.1-3.0 mg/kg, partial responders had clonal expansion among the lowest observed. The mean number of expanded clones was higher in CD8+ T cells than in CD4+.

Sequencing was performed with immunoSEQ multiplex PCR; in TCRdb, only in-frame clones are kept and a portion is missing. The sample records tens of thousands of clones, about nine tenths being singletons. The TCR sequence derives from an adult with an advanced solid tumor such as melanoma, head and neck, liver or kidney cancer. J is TRBJ1-3 and V is TRBV18; D call uncertain. The sample consisted of CD4+ or CD8+ T cells sorted from blood, taken in a trial of the OX40 agonist ivuxolimab. The DNA of the CDR3 is TGTGCCAGCTCACCACCTGGTGACAACTCTGGAAACACCATATATTTT. It yields the protein CASSPPGDNSGNTIYF.